A single sample gave rise to the 3 T cell receptor beta chains below, sequenced in a study of blood T cell repertoires in COVID-19. Profiling relied on immunoSEQ multiplex PCR, and the TCRdb table lists in-frame clones only, not all of them. The sample carries under 130,000 clones, about 90% recorded once. The sequenced sample consisted of peripheral blood. The origin of the receptors is a man aged 45-60 years in a cohort sampled during active COVID-19.

As DNA, the CDR3 is TGTGCCAGCGGAAAGCGGGCTAGCGGGGCAAAAGATACGCAGTATTTT. Protein: CASGKRASGAKDTQYF. The chain has TRBV2 and TRBJ2-3; 9 bases are a match to TRBD2. The trim removed 8 bases at V and 5 bases at J, leaving 14 bases unmatched. The CDR3 is 16 residues long. Germline V gene sequence: CDR1 SNHLY, CDR2 FYNNEI.

The chain recombines TRBV7-9 with TRBJ2-3; weak D call: TRBD1 (5 bases). The CDR3 consists of 15 residues. V dropped 1 base and J dropped 0 bases, with 8 bases sitting between them. Germline assignment: CDR1 SEHNR and CDR2 FQNEAQ (reference sequence). The CDR3 is CASSLVAGSTDTQYF. The CDR3 nucleotides are TGTGCCAGCAGCTTAGTGGCAGGGAGCACAGATACGCAGTATTTT.

The CDR3 loop is CASRWAGFEAFF. The CDR3 region has the DNA TGTGCCAGCAGGTGGGCAGGGTTTGAAGCTTTCTTT. The J gene is TRBJ1-1, the V gene TRBV6-5, with a weak D call TRBD1 (5 bases). The CDR3 has 12 residues. CDR1 is MNHEY, CDR2 SVGAGI, per germline. V shed 6 bases and J shed 7 bases, with 12 bases lying between them.